This T cell receptor beta chain was observed in a study of OX40 agonist ivuxolimab in advanced cancers. Study at large: The diagnoses of dose-escalation patients were hepatocellular carcinoma, melanoma, renal cell or head and neck cancer.

Autoimmune disease history or systemic immunosuppression disqualified patients. With respect to this clone: Its antigen is undetermined.

Repertoires were generated with immunoSEQ multiplex PCR, while TCRdb's copy carries only in-frame clones and drops some. This table holds tens of thousands of clones, around nine tenths found once. Study outcomes and limitations: Dosing at 0.1 to 3.0 mg/kg was accompanied by clonal expansion of CD4+ and CD8+ blood T cells by week 6. Compared with CD4+, CD8+ T cells on average had more expanded clones.

Between the trimmed V and J ends, which lost 2 bases and 6 bases, there was a span of 10 bases. Germline V gene sequence: CDR1 SGDLS, CDR2 YYNGEE. There are 13 residues in the CDR3. This receptor was obtained from an adult with an advanced solid tumor such as melanoma, head and neck, liver or kidney cancer. This chain connects TRBV9 to TRBJ2-3; tentatively, D is TRBD2 (6 bases). The sample consisted of CD4+ or CD8+ T cells sorted from blood, taken in a trial of the OX40 agonist ivuxolimab. In DNA form, the CDR3 reads TGTGCCAGCAGCGTCCGGGACTCTGATACGCAGTATTTT. Translated, it gives CASSVRDSDTQYF.